This entry concerns a single T cell receptor (beta chain). Its antigen is currently unknown. This entry belongs to a study of cytomegalovirus exposure and HLA in healthy donors. Study-wide results and caveats: It was reported that the classifier diagnosed cytomegalovirus status with high specificity and sensitivity in both the original and validation cohorts. For most TCR sequences rarity was the rule, although some public TCRs occurred in many donors. V- and J-gene trimming in TCR beta was tied to a missense DCLRE1C variant by an analysis performed later.

CDR1 and CDR2 from the germline V gene are MNHEY and SMNVEV (reference sequence). V was pared by 3 bases and J by 6 bases, with 9 bases of the junction left unmatched. The CDR3 is 15 amino acids. The primer mix had 60 Vbeta and 13 Jbeta primers. The method was immunoSEQ multiplex PCR; TCRdb's version includes in-frame clones alone and lacks a portion of them. The sample consists of approximately 200,000 clones, roughly 85% of them appearing once. This sequence joins TRBV27 and TRBJ1-1, with 8 bases fitting TRBD1. The sample comprised PBMCs. This clonotype originated in a woman aged 45-60 years in good health and CMV-seronegative. The CDR3 loop reads CASSFRAGGIAEAFF. CDR3 in DNA: TGTGCCAGCAGTTTCCGGGCAGGGGGCATCGCTGAAGCTTTCTTT.